What follows are 29 T cell receptor beta chains derived from one specimen sequenced in a study of CD8 T cells in Susac syndrome (dated by TCRdb to the late 2010s). The library came from the immunoSEQ multiplex PCR assay. RNA was extracted with the RNeasy kit and roughly 0.45 to 1 ug was reverse transcribed using random hexamers. TCRdb reanalyzed the raw reads on its own, using fastp at Q25 for trimming and MiXCR for clone calling, and kept in-frame beta chains. Each entry is one CDR3 protein sequence, shown with its most common DNA and genes. This sample has roughly 130,000 distinct CDR3 sequences in its table, and over 90% of those were observed once. Jointly, the top ten make up approximately 0.15% of the sample. The sample consisted of CD4+ T cells from PBMCs. The receptors originated from a human donor with Susac syndrome.

This clonotype was observed a single time. The genes are TRBV7-9 and TRBJ2-7; maybe TRBD2 (6 bases). V was pared by 3 bases and J by 5 bases, with 11 bases between. Germline loops: CDR1 SEHNR, CDR2 FQNEAQ (reference sequence). The CDR3 totals 13 residues. CDR3 residues: CASSFGGGNEQYF. The CDR3 DNA is TGTGCCAGCAGCTTCGGGGGTGGCAACGAGCAGTACTTC.

This clonotype was recorded only once. The V gene is TRBV15, the J gene TRBJ2-1; D gene unclear. V was cut by 0 bases and J by 9 bases, with 15 bases left in between. From germline, CDR1 is LNHNV and CDR2 YYDKDF (reference sequence). There are 15 residues in the CDR3. The CDR3: CATSRDTASAREQFF. The CDR3 nucleotides are TGTGCCACCAGCAGAGACACAGCGTCGGCGCGTGAGCAGTTCTTC. Full variable domain (missing parts from reference TRBV15 and TRBJ2-1): DAMVIQNPRYQVTQFGKPVTLSCSQTLNHNVMYWYQQKSSQAPKLLFHYYDKDFNNEADTPDNFQSRRPNTSFCFLDIRSPGLGDTAMYLCATSRDTASAREQFFGPGTRLTVL.

The rearrangement joins TRBV5-6 to TRBJ2-1; 7 bases line up with TRBD2. V lost 7 bases, J lost 7 bases, and 5 bases stayed unmatched. The germline gives CDR1 SGHDT, CDR2 YYEEEE. The CDR3 has 12 residues. CDR3 residues: CASGREVNEQFF. The CDR3 coding sequence is TGTGCCAGCGGGAGGGAGGTAAATGAGCAGTTCTTC.

This chain joins TRBV7-9 and TRBJ1-2; tentative D call: TRBD1 (6 bases). The CDR3 is 13 amino acids. V was pared by 0 bases and J by 7 bases, with 9 bases between. Looked up from germline, CDR1 is SEHNR and CDR2 is FQNEAQ (reference sequence). CDR3 region: CASSLAGGLGYTF. The CDR3 nucleotides read TGTGCCAGCAGCTTAGCGGGGGGGCTTGGCTACACCTTC.

The V and J genes are TRBV27 and TRBJ2-3; D perhaps matches TRBD1 (6 bases). Germline values: CDR1 MNHEY, CDR2 SMNVEV (reference sequence). The CDR3 extends over 17 amino acids. With 6 bases removed from V and 1 base from J, the gap between germline ends came to 20 bases. The CDR3 region has the DNA TGTGCCAGCAGGAGGTCCCGTAGCAGGGGTGGCACAGATACGCAGTATTTT. Amino acid sequence: CASRRSRSRGGTDTQYF.

The rearrangement uses TRBV28 and TRBJ2-7; tentative D call: TRBD2 (6 bases). The germline V gene encodes CDR1 MDHEN and CDR2 SYDVKM. Trimming removed 3 bases at V and 6 bases at J, with 15 bases between. The length of the CDR3 is 14 residues. CDR3: CASSLLRDFPEQYF. CDR3 DNA sequence: TGTGCCAGCAGTTTGCTCCGGGACTTTCCCGAGCAGTACTTC.

V and J are TRBV3-1 and TRBJ2-7, with no clear D. The V end lost 1 base, the J end lost 6 bases, and 7 bases lay between the germline ends. This CDR3 is built from 12 residues. CDR1 is LGHDT, CDR2 YNNKEL, per germline (reference sequence). CDR3 DNA sequence: TGTGCCAGCAGCCAAGTCTCAGCCGAGCAGTACTTC. Translating gives CASSQVSAEQYF.

The V and J genes are TRBV5-4 and TRBJ1-4, with 8 bases aligning to TRBD1. V trimming: 4 bases; J trimming: 5 bases; junction bases outside the gene matches: 4. The CDR3 consists of 14 residues. CDR1 and CDR2 (germline): SGHNT, YYREEE (reference sequence). The CDR3 DNA follows: TGTGCCAGCAGCCGGACAGGGCCGAATGAAAAACTGTTTTTT. Translation: CASSRTGPNEKLFF.

The V gene is TRBV9, the J gene TRBJ2-3; TRBD1 is a possible D gene (6 bases). This CDR3 has 14 amino acids. V was pared by 2 bases and J by 4 bases, with 11 bases between. Germline V gene lookup returns CDR1 SGDLS and CDR2 YYNGEE. This CDR3 is CASSVTGRSDTQYF. The DNA for the CDR3 is TGTGCCAGCAGCGTCACAGGGAGATCAGATACGCAGTATTTT.

This clonotype was seen a single time. V and J are TRBV30 and TRBJ2-6, with unresolved D. Germline CDR1 reads GTSNPN; CDR2 reads SVGIG (reference sequence). This CDR3 is built from 15 residues. V was clipped by 4 bases and J by 0 bases, with 10 bases between them. CDR3 sequence: CAWNRKSSGANVLTF. Written as DNA, the CDR3 is TGTGCCTGGAATAGGAAAAGCTCTGGGGCCAACGTCCTGACTTTC.

The V and J genes are TRBV3-1 and TRBJ2-7; the D gene is possibly TRBD1 (6 bases). Trimming pared 0 bases from V and 4 bases from J, leaving 10 bases between. Per germline, CDR1 LGHDT and CDR2 YNNKEL (reference sequence). CDR3 length equals 14 residues. CDR3 protein: CASSQEGQNYEQYF. Written as DNA, the CDR3 is TGTGCCAGCAGCCAAGAGGGACAAAATTACGAGCAGTACTTC.

The V and J genes are TRBV28 and TRBJ2-7; D is undetermined. Germline CDR1 MDHEN, CDR2 SYDVKM. The CDR3 is 12 amino acids. V lost 6 bases, J lost 6 bases, and 12 bases lay in between. As DNA, the CDR3 is TGTGCCAGCAGCTCCTGGGCTCTCGAGCAGTACTTC. Amino acids: CASSSWALEQYF.

The chain links TRBV29-1 to TRBJ1-1; D not resolved. Germline V gene data show CDR1 as SQVTM and CDR2 as ANQGSEA. The V gene lost 5 bases and the J gene lost 4 bases, with 14 bases spanning the gap. CDR3 length equals 13 residues. The CDR3 reads CSVPPDEVTEAFF. The CDR3 coding sequence is TGCAGCGTTCCCCCGGACGAAGTCACTGAAGCTTTCTTT.

V and J are TRBV4-2 and TRBJ2-7; the D call may be TRBD1 or TRBD2 (7 bases each). V lost 4 bases, J lost 5 bases, and 18 bases lay in between. The CDR3 totals 15 residues. Germline V gene data show CDR1 as LGHNA and CDR2 as YNFKEQ. The CDR3 DNA follows: TGTGCCAGCAGCCGGGGGGGGAGACAGGGAGACGAGCAGTACTTC. Residues: CASSRGGRQGDEQYF.

The chain carries TRBV20-1 and TRBJ2-3, with 12 bases identical to TRBD2. The CDR3 is 14 residues long. V was clipped by 6 bases and J by 2 bases; unmatched bases: 3. Germline CDR1 reads DFQATT; CDR2 reads SNEGSKA (reference sequence). The CDR3 DNA reads as TGCAGTGCGCGACTAGCGGGGGTCACAGATACGCAGTATTTT. Its translation: CSARLAGVTDTQYF.

V is TRBV12-3 or TRBV12-4 and J is TRBJ2-3; no clear D gene. V was shortened by 3 bases and J by 2 bases, with 3 bases between the two germline ends. CDR3 length: 12 amino acids. The CDR3 reads CASSLHTDTQYF. For the CDR3, the DNA is TGTGCCAGCAGTTTGCACACAGATACGCAGTATTTT.

V and J are TRBV20-1 and TRBJ2-5; D is unresolved. The CDR3 extends over 15 amino acids. The V gene's germline CDR1 is DFQATT and CDR2 SNEGSKA (reference sequence). V dropped 0 bases and J dropped 5 bases, with 16 bases sitting between them. The CDR3 sequence: CSARDTYAVRETQYF. Written as DNA, the CDR3 is TGCAGTGCTAGAGATACTTATGCGGTCCGGGAGACCCAGTACTTC.

The chain couples TRBV14 to TRBJ2-7; D remains unclear. CDR1 is SGHDN and CDR2 is FVKESK in the germline V gene. CDR3 size: 14 residues. V dropped 2 bases and J dropped 2 bases, with 10 bases sitting between them. CDR3 in DNA: TGTGCCAGCAGCCAATACTTGTCTACCTACGAGCAGTACTTC. Amino acids: CASSQYLSTYEQYF.

V and J are TRBV12-5 and TRBJ2-7; D is perhaps TRBD1 (5 bases). Germline V gene lookup returns CDR1 LGHNT and CDR2 FRNRAP. Trimming pared 1 base from V and 4 bases from J, leaving 11 bases between. There are 14 residues in the CDR3. CDR3 DNA sequence: TGTGCTAGTGGTTTGGAAACAGGACAATACGAGCAGTACTTC. The encoded protein is CASGLETGQYEQYF.

V gene TRBV4-3 combines with J gene TRBJ2-4; the D gene is possibly TRBD2 (6 bases). Germline values: CDR1 LGHNA, CDR2 YSLEER. Trimming took off 1 base at V and 7 bases at J, with 11 bases between the two ends. The CDR3 has 14 residues. The CDR3 DNA sequence: TGCGCCAGCAGCCAAGTGGGGGGTTGGAACATTCAGTACTTC. Protein product: CASSQVGGWNIQYF.

The J gene is TRBJ2-1, the V gene TRBV12-3 or TRBV12-4; TRBD2 matches at 14 bases. This CDR3 is 14 amino acids long. The V segment lost 5 bases and the J segment 12 bases; nucleotides outside the gene matches: 6. In DNA form, the CDR3 reads TGTGCCAGCAGTACTGGACTAGCGGGAGGTGCGCAGTTCTTC. This translates into CASSTGLAGGAQFF.

The CDR3 loop is CASSPPGSGSYEQYF. CDR3 nucleotide sequence: TGTGCCAGCAGCCCGCCGGGAAGCGGGAGCTACGAGCAGTACTTC. This chain connects TRBV3-1 to TRBJ2-7; 8 positions agree with TRBD2. With 4 bases clipped from V and 3 bases from J, the junction kept 8 bases outside the gene matches. The CDR3 totals 15 residues. Germline CDR1 reads LGHDT; CDR2 reads YNNKEL (reference sequence).

The chain recombines TRBV3-1 with TRBJ1-1, with D possibly matching TRBD1 (6 bases). The CDR3 sequence is 13 residues long. Per germline, CDR1 LGHDT and CDR2 YNNKEL (reference sequence). The V end was cut by 4 bases, the J end by 4 bases, with 10 bases between. Here the CDR3 reads CASSPRGITEAFF. Here the CDR3 DNA reads TGTGCCAGCAGCCCGAGGGGGATCACTGAAGCTTTCTTT.

The genes are TRBV7-2 and TRBJ2-1, with D perhaps assigned TRBD1 or TRBD2 (6 bases each). The CDR3 loop spans 15 amino acids. Germline V gene data show CDR1 as SGHTA and CDR2 as FQGNSA. V dropped 2 bases and J dropped 6 bases, with 14 bases sitting between them. CDR3 amino acids: CASSLNGGFINEQFF. CDR3 nucleotides: TGTGCCAGCAGCTTAAACGGGGGCTTTATCAATGAGCAGTTCTTC.

The chain recombines TRBV2 with TRBJ2-7; tentatively, D is TRBD2 (5 bases). Trimming removed 8 bases from V and 4 bases from J, with 12 bases in between. There are 12 residues in the CDR3. Germline-derived CDR1 and CDR2 are SNHLY and FYNNEI. Written as DNA, the CDR3 is TGTGCCAGCGGGAGTAGCGTGTACGAGCAGTACTTC. As protein: CASGSSVYEQYF.

The chain couples TRBV7-8 to TRBJ1-5; possibly TRBD1 for D (5 bases). This CDR3 spans 16 amino acids. CDR1 is SGHVS and CDR2 is FQNEAQ in the germline V gene. Deletions cut 4 bases from V and 0 bases from J, with 13 bases between. CDR3 residues: CASSYQGYHSNQPQHF. The CDR3 bases are TGTGCCAGCAGCTATCAGGGATACCATAGCAATCAGCCCCAGCATTTT. Filled out from reference TRBV7-8 and TRBJ1-5, the complete variable domain reads GAGVSQSPRYKVAKRGQDVALRCDPISGHVSLFWYQQALGQGPEFLTYFQNEAQLDKSGLPSDRFFAERPEGSVSTLKIQRTQQEDSAVYLCASSYQGYHSNQPQHFGDGTRLSIL.

The V and J genes are TRBV5-1 and TRBJ2-2; 8 bases fit TRBD1. Germline V gives CDR1 SGHRS, CDR2 YFSETQ. Trimming took 3 bases from V and 7 from J; bases not matched to a gene: 17. The CDR3 is 18 residues long. The CDR3 is CASSYKPMAGGNVGELFF. As DNA, the CDR3 is TGCGCCAGCAGCTACAAACCGATGGCAGGGGGCAATGTCGGGGAGCTGTTTTTT.

V gene TRBV7-9 combines with J gene TRBJ1-3; maybe TRBD1 (5 bases). Germline V gene sequence: CDR1 SEHNR, CDR2 FQNEAQ (reference sequence). V lost 5 bases, J lost 0 bases, and 20 bases lay in between. The CDR3 sequence is 18 residues long. CDR3 in DNA: TGTGCCAGCAGCCGAGGGGTCCCCTTTTCGCACTCTGGAAACACCATATATTTT. Translating gives CASSRGVPFSHSGNTIYF.

The rearrangement joins TRBV29-1 to TRBJ1-2; TRBD1 might be the D (6 bases). Germline CDR1 and CDR2: SQVTM and ANQGSEA. V was pared by 8 bases and J by 4 bases, with 17 bases between. CDR3 length: 13 residues. CDR3 sequence reads: CSSDHPGAYGYTF. The CDR3, as DNA: TGCAGCTCCGACCACCCGGGGGCCTATGGCTACACCTTC.